This T cell receptor (beta chain) was profiled in a study of blood T cells in healthy people across ages. Total RNA amounts of at least 5 micrograms were extracted per sample. Primed by a sample-barcoded 5' primer and a J-beta primer mix, a second PCR proceeded for 7 to 11 cycles. From the 5' RACE reads, TCRdb called clonotypes with MiXCR, one entry per CDR3 protein. This table has about 1.1 million distinct CDR3 sequences, 35% to 45% appearing once. Points on this clonotype: No antigen is known for it.

Whole-study findings and limits: Older individuals had lower TCR beta diversity per million T cells (the decline was roughly linear).

This CDR3 spans 16 amino acids. V was clipped by 6 bases and J by 1 base; unmatched bases: 6. The chain recombines TRBV12-3 or TRBV12-4 with TRBJ2-2; TRBD1 matches 9 bases. This receptor was identified in a man between 18 and 35 years old in good health. The sample was blood. The CDR3: CASSPTGGLNTGELFF. The DNA of the CDR3 is TGTGCCAGCAGCCCCACAGGGGGCCTGAACACCGGGGAGCTGTTTTTT.